This entry features one T cell receptor beta chain sequence. As yet, its antigen is unknown. MiXCR, applied by TCRdb to the 5' RACE reads, yields one record per CDR3 protein. The data show under 300,000 distinct CDR3 sequences, approximately 11% seen once. This entry belongs to a study of CD8 T cells in ankylosing spondylitis. Looked up from germline, CDR1 is MGHRA and CDR2 is YSYEKL. The CDR3 is 14 residues long. V lost 6 bases and J 4 bases, leaving 12 bases between the germline ends. Study results and caveats: Earlier authors reported some of these motif variants in reactive arthritis synovial fluid and blood. For ankylosing spondylitis blood, a TCR beta motif of under ten highly homologous variants appeared characteristic.

The TCR sequence derives from a male donor with ankylosing spondylitis or in good health (not recorded which). The chain employs TRBV4-1 and TRBJ2-2; a possible D gene is TRBD1 (5 bases). Material for sequencing was blood, either unsorted or a sorted T cell fraction (not recorded which). CDR3 in DNA: TGCGCCAGCAGTTTGACAGCTTGCACCGGGGAGCTGTTTTTT. It is translated as CASSLTACTGELFF.